The source of this TCR beta chain is a study of T cell changes during pregnancy in multiple sclerosis. The CDR3 has 15 amino acids. The germline V gene encodes CDR1 MGHDK and CDR2 SYGVNS. Trimming stripped 6 bases from V and 3 bases from J, with 14 bases between. Clones were read by immunoSEQ multiplex PCR, and TCRdb kept only the in-frame ones, dropping some. The table shows tens of thousands of clones, with 93% occurring only once. The rearrangement links TRBV25-1 to TRBJ2-2, with D perhaps matching TRBD1 (6 bases). The receptor's source is a female donor with multiple sclerosis, enrolled in a pregnancy study. The sample was peripheral blood, taken in the second trimester of pregnancy. In nucleotides, the CDR3 is TGTGCCAGCAGGATGGGGGACAAGCACACCGGGGAGCTGTTTTTT. Translating it yields CASRMGDKHTGELFF.